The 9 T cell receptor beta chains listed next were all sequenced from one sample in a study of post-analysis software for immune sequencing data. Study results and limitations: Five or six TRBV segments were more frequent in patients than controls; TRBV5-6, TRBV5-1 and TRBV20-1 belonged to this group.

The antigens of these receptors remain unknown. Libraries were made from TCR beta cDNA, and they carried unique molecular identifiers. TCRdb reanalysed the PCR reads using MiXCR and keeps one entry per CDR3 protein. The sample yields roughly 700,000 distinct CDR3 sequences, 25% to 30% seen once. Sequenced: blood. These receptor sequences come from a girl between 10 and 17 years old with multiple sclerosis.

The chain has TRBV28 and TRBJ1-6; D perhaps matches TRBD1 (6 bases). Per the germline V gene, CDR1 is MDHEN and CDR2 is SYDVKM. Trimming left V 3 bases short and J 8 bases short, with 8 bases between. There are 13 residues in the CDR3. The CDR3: CASSFRGDSPLHF. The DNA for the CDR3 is TGTGCCAGCAGTTTCAGGGGCGATTCACCCCTCCACTTT.

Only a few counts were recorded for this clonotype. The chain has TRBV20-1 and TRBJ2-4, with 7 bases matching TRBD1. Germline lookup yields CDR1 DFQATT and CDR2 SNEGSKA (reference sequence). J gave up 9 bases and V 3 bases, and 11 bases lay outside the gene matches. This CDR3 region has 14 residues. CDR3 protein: CSASTGVALRIQYF. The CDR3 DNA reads TGCAGTGCTAGTACAGGGGTCGCTCTTCGCATTCAGTACTTC.

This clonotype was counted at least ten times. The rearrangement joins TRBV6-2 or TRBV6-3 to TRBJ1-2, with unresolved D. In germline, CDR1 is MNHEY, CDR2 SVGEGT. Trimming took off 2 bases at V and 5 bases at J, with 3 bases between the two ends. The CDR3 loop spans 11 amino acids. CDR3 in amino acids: CASSYGYGYTF. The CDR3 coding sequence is TGTGCCAGCAGTTACGGGTATGGCTACACCTTC.

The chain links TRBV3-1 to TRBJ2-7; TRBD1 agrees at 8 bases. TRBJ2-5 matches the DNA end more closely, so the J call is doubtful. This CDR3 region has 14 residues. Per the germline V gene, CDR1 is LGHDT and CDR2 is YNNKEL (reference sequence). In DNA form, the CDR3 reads TGTGCCAGCAGCCACAGGGGGCAATTAGAGACCCAGTACTTC. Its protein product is CASSHRGQLETQYF.

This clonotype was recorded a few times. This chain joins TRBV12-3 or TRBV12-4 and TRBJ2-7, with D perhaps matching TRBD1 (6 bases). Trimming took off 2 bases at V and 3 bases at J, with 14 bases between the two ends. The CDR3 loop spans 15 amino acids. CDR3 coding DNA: TGTGCCAGCAGTTTATATGGGGACAACTACTACGAGCAGTACTTC. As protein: CASSLYGDNYYEQYF.

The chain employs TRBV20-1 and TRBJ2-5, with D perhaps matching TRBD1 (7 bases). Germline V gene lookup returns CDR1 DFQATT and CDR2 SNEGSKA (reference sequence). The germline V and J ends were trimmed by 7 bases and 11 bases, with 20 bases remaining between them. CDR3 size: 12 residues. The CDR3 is CSGTGLRGEQYF. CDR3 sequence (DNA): TGCAGTGGGACAGGACTACGTGGGGAGCAGTACTTC.

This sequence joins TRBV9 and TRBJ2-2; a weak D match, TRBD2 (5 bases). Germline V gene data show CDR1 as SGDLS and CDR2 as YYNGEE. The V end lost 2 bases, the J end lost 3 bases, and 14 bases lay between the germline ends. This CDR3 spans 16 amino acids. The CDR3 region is CASSVGKSGYTGELFF. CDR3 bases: TGTGCCAGCAGCGTGGGCAAGAGCGGTTACACCGGGGAGCTGTTTTTT.

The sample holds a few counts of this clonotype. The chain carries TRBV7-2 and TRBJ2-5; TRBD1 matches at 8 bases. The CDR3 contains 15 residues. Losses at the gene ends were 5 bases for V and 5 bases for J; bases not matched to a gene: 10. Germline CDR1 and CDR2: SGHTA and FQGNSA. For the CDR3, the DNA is TGTGCCAGCAGCCGGATCCAGGGGGCGCGGGAGACCCAGTACTTC. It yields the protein CASSRIQGARETQYF.

The CDR3 coding sequence is TGCGCCAGCAGCCAAGAATCAGCGGGGGGCTCCTACAATGAGCAGTTCTTC. This codes for CASSQESAGGSYNEQFF. This rearrangement joins TRBV4-3 to TRBJ2-1; 9 bases are shared with TRBD2. With 0 bases clipped from V and 0 bases from J, the junction kept 3 bases outside the gene matches. Looked up from germline, CDR1 is LGHNA and CDR2 is YSLEER. The CDR3 length is 17 residues.